These 10 T cell receptor beta chains were sequenced from one sample in a study of T cell changes during pregnancy in multiple sclerosis. TCRdb's copy holds only in-frame clones and misses some; the assay was immunoSEQ multiplex PCR. Among about 38,000 clones listed, about 90% were seen once. The starting material was CD4+ T cells from peripheral blood mononuclear cells, obtained before pregnancy. These receptors were obtained from a female donor with multiple sclerosis, enrolled in a pregnancy study.

This sequence joins TRBV6-1 and TRBJ2-1; TRBD2 matches at 9 bases. Germline V lookup: CDR1 MNHNS, CDR2 SASEGT. The CDR3 runs to 18 residues. V was clipped by 2 bases and J by 6 bases; unmatched bases: 14. The DNA for the CDR3 is TGTGCCAGCAGTGAACGAACTTGGGGCGGGGGGGCGTTCAATGAGCAGTTCTTC. This codes for CASSERTWGGGAFNEQFF.

The chain carries TRBV27 and TRBJ2-3, with TRBD2 matching 8 bases. J gave up 2 bases and V 4 bases, and 14 bases lay outside the gene matches. Germline V gene sequence: CDR1 MNHEY, CDR2 SMNVEV (reference sequence). The CDR3 consists of 18 residues. CDR3 nucleotide sequence: TGTGCCAGCAGTTCAAGCGGGGGAATACTCCGTTTCACAGATACGCAGTATTTT. Translation gives CASSSSGGILRFTDTQYF.

The chain couples TRBV5-1 to TRBJ2-3; TRBD2 matches 9 bases. The CDR3 loop spans 14 amino acids. Germline V gene sequence: CDR1 SGHRS, CDR2 YFSETQ. Unmatched junction bases numbered 3, after V lost 4 bases and J lost 3 bases. The chain's CDR3 is CASSPGLATDTQYF. CDR3 bases: TGCGCCAGCAGCCCCGGACTAGCGACAGATACGCAGTATTTT.

The rearrangement uses TRBV14 and TRBJ1-3; D ambiguous. V lost 2 bases to trimming and J lost 4 bases, with 9 bases between them. The CDR3 consists of 14 residues. CDR1 is SGHDN, CDR2 FVKESK, per germline. CDR3 residues: CASSQSTWGNTIYF. DNA of the CDR3: TGTGCCAGCAGCCAATCTACTTGGGGAAACACCATATATTTT. Complete variable domain (other parts from reference TRBV14 and TRBJ1-3): EAGVTQFPSHSVIEKGQTVTLRCDPISGHDNLYWYRRVMGKEIKFLLHFVKESKQDESGMPNNRFLAERTGGTYSTLKVQPAELEDSGVYFCASSQSTWGNTIYFGEGSWLTVV.

The chain links TRBV6-6 to TRBJ1-1; D may be TRBD1 (5 bases). The CDR3 is made up of 13 amino acids. The germline V gene encodes CDR1 MNHNY and CDR2 SVGAGI (reference sequence). Trimming shortened V by 6 bases and J by 3 bases, and 11 bases separated the two germline ends. DNA for the CDR3: TGTGCCAGCAGGCCACAAGGGGACACTGAAGCTTTCTTT. This codes for CASRPQGDTEAFF.

The chain links TRBV7-9 to TRBJ1-4; 7 bases match TRBD1. The ends lost 5 bases at V and 8 bases at J; junction bases unmatched: 8. Germline-derived CDR1 and CDR2 are SEHNR and FQNEAQ (reference sequence). There are 14 residues in the CDR3. CDR3 DNA sequence: TGTGCCAGCAGCCTCGGACAGGCGGCGGAAAAACTGTTTTTT. Its translation: CASSLGQAAEKLFF.

The chain links TRBV10-1 to TRBJ2-1; TRBD1 matches 9 bases. This CDR3 region has 17 residues. J lost 5 bases, V lost 0 bases, and 8 bases had no gene match. CDR1 is WNHNN and CDR2 is SYGVQD in the germline V gene (reference sequence). CDR3 DNA sequence: TGCGCCAGCAGTGAGTCGGTGGGACAGGGCTATAACAATGAGCAGTTCTTC. Amino acids: CASSESVGQGYNNEQFF.

The chain is built from TRBV5-6 and TRBJ1-1; perhaps TRBD1 as D (6 bases). The CDR3 consists of 15 residues. Trimming stripped 0 bases from V and 1 base from J, with 10 bases between. Per germline, CDR1 SGHDT and CDR2 YYEEEE. CDR3 sequence: CASSLVGRGNTEAFF. In nucleotides, the CDR3 is TGTGCCAGCAGCTTGGTGGGCAGGGGGAACACTGAAGCTTTCTTT.

The V call is TRBV7-2, the J call TRBJ2-7, with D perhaps matching TRBD2 (6 bases). The CDR3 loop spans 15 amino acids. Germline V gives CDR1 SGHTA, CDR2 FQGNSA. The V and J ends lost 5 bases and 2 bases respectively, with 16 bases between them. The CDR3 coding sequence is TGTGCCAGCAGCCCGACCGGGGGTGGAACCTACGAGCAGTACTTC. It is translated as CASSPTGGGTYEQYF.

This rearrangement joins TRBV19 to TRBJ1-6; 10 bases are shared with TRBD1. This CDR3 contains 18 residues. CDR1 is LNHDA, CDR2 SQIVND, per germline (reference sequence). V was clipped by 6 bases and J by 9 bases; unmatched bases: 17. The chain's CDR3 is CASRQTTGTGATSSPLHF. DNA for the CDR3: TGTGCCAGTAGGCAAACCACCGGGACAGGGGCAACAAGTTCACCCCTCCACTTT.